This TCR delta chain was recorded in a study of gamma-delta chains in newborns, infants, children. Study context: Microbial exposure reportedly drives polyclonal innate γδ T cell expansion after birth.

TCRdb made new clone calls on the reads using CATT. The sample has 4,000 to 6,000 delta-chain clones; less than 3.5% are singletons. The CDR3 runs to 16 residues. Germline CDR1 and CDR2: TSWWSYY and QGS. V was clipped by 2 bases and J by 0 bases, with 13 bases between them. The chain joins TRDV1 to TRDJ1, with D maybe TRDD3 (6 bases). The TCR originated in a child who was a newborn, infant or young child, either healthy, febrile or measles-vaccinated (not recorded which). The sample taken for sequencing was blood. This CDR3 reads CALGEGWGSYTDKLIF. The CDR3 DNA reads TGTGCTCTTGGGGAAGGGTGGGGATCGTACACCGATAAACTCATCTTT.